The rows below give T cell receptor beta chains drawn from one sample of a study of T cells after yellow fever vaccination. Via MiXCR, TCRdb re-called the 5' RACE reads, giving one row per CDR3 protein. The repertoire holds some 240,000 distinct CDR3 sequences, with approximately 3.3% as singletons. The source was CD4+ T cells sorted from PBMCs, collected 10 days after the yellow fever booster vaccination. These receptors were taken from a man younger than 35 who received the YFV17D yellow fever vaccine. CDR3s leave out the opening cysteine and the closing phenylalanine or tryptophan. Fields, in order: V gene, J gene, CDR3 protein.

TRBV7-9	TRBJ1-4	ASSSQGNEKLF
TRBV27	TRBJ2-2	ASSLLGLGTGELF
TRBV20-1	TRBJ1-2	SAGQGGYGYT
TRBV29-1	TRBJ2-1	SVGLAGGPGEQF
TRBV4-1	TRBJ2-1	ASSQDDRGRGNEQF
TRBV10-3	TRBJ2-5	AISEGGETQY
TRBV6-5	TRBJ2-7	ASSYFSGYEQY
TRBV20-1	TRBJ1-1	SAARQGRTMNTEAF
TRBV12-3/TRBV12-4	TRBJ2-3	ASSLTGVYTQY
TRBV7-2	TRBJ1-5	ASSLVGASSQPQH
TRBV29-1	TRBJ1-1	SVEGHPTGGETF
TRBV4-3	TRBJ1-2	ASSQESWGGYT
TRBV6-2/TRBV6-3	TRBJ2-5	ASSYAGAVVPQY
TRBV7-9	TRBJ1-6	ASSPPGGASYNSPLH
TRBV21-1	TRBJ1-2	ASNNPGPRNYGYT
TRBV3-1	TRBJ1-5	ASSQGVGSGNQPQH
TRBV5-1	TRBJ1-4	ASSFRDREHNEKLF
TRBV20-1	TRBJ2-1	SARQFGTSGGTEQF
TRBV5-1	TRBJ2-5	ASNLGSQETQY
TRBV5-1	TRBJ2-2	ASSPPGTLNTGELF
TRBV7-9	TRBJ2-2	ASSWRRIRQGGTGELF
TRBV5-1	TRBJ2-6	ASSRRAPGANVLT
TRBV5-6	TRBJ2-7	ASSLVSRGPYEQY
TRBV10-3	TRBJ2-5	AISPQGAGREETQY
TRBV4-1	TRBJ2-3	ASSQVAVDTQY
TRBV20-1	TRBJ2-2	SASNGAANTGELF
TRBV29-1	TRBJ2-1	SSRGQGASEQF
TRBV12-3/TRBV12-4	TRBJ2-3	ASRFHSGGGAADTQY
TRBV20-1	TRBJ1-5	SVVQGSQPQH
TRBV5-4	TRBJ2-5	ASTLGTGETQY
TRBV20-1	TRBJ1-1	SAILLGGTNTEAF
TRBV5-1	TRBJ2-3	ASSPERGLTDTQY
TRBV7-3	TRBJ2-3	ASGPGTDTQY
TRBV5-1	TRBJ2-1	ASSAGTGFDEQF
TRBV5-1	TRBJ2-5	ASSFQGAEETQY
TRBV4-3	TRBJ1-5	ASSQGFFTGYNQPQH
TRBV10-3	TRBJ2-1	ATTRAGDLNEQF
TRBV7-2	TRBJ2-5	ASSAGNFEAETQY
TRBV4-1	TRBJ1-1	ASSQDRGRLNTEAF
TRBV7-2	TRBJ2-4	ASSRSSGLGNIQY
TRBV6-5	TRBJ1-1	ASSYSRQIMNTEAF